These 4 T cell receptor beta chains were all obtained from the same sample, sequenced in a study of T cells in tuberculosis. Cells were sorted from thawed PBMC rested overnight and stained with GMM-loaded CD1B tetramer, viability dye and anti-CD3. The CD1B tetramers carried C32 glucose monomycolate purified from Rhodococcus equi. Assay used: immunoSEQ multiplex PCR; TCRdb lists only in-frame clones, some missing. The repertoire includes some 60,000 clones, 81% of them detected once, and around 13% sits in the top ten. The specimen was CD1b-GMM tetramer-negative cells sorted from PBMCs. These receptors originate from an adult woman with latent tuberculosis.

V usage is TRBV4-1 and J usage is TRBJ2-1, with TRBD2 identical over 9 bases. CDR3 length: 22 amino acids. The germline V gene encodes CDR1 MGHRA and CDR2 YSYEKL. The J segment lost 4 bases and the V segment lost 0 bases, leaving 22 bases of the junction unmatched. CDR3 DNA sequence: TGCGCCAGCAGCCAAGATGGGTTAGGGCGCGGGAGGGCCGAAAGCCCTTACAATGAGCAGTTCTTC. Amino acids: CASSQDGLGRGRAESPYNEQFF.

This clone was detected only a few times. The chain combines TRBV27 with TRBJ2-3; 7 positions agree with TRBD2. The V segment lost 5 bases and the J segment 4 bases; nucleotides outside the gene matches: 12. The CDR3 totals 16 residues. From germline, CDR1 is MNHEY and CDR2 SMNVEV (reference sequence). CDR3 protein: CASSGGGAGFADTQYF. CDR3 nucleotides: TGTGCCAGCAGTGGGGGGGGAGCGGGGTTCGCAGATACGCAGTATTTT.

Concerning this clone itself: Compared with germline, one end of the junction differs, possibly owing to a read error. The chain recombines TRBV18 with TRBJ1-2; D gene ambiguous. CDR3 length equals 14 residues. CDR1 and CDR2 from the germline V gene are KGHSH and LQKENI. Here the CDR3 reads CASPPRRENYGYTF. The CDR3 DNA is TGTGCCAGCCCACCGCGGCGGGAAAACTATGGCTACACCTTC.

The chain has TRBV6-1 and TRBJ2-3; 8 positions agree with TRBD2. In germline, CDR1 is MNHNS, CDR2 SASEGT. The CDR3 runs 15 residues. The V segment lost 8 bases and the J segment 4 bases; nucleotides outside the gene matches: 11. The chain's CDR3 is CASPPAGGQADTQYF. The CDR3 DNA follows: TGTGCCAGCCCTCCCGCGGGGGGCCAGGCAGATACGCAGTATTTT.